These T cell receptor beta chains were read from a single sample in a study of STAT5B mutations in CD4+ large granular lymphocyte leukemia. Produced via immunoSEQ multiplex PCR; TCRdb's table is partial and in-frame only. The sample yields fewer than 35,000 clones, about 87% seen once. The specimen sequenced was CD4+ T cells from blood buffy coats. These receptors all stem from a human donor in good health. The CDR3 runs from the conserved cysteine through the conserved F or W. Each record gives: D gene, V gene, J gene, clone size, CDR3 protein, CDR3 DNA. D genes are given only for firm matches. Not all rows give a size; the values are once, few, many and, for expanded clones, a class.

-	TRBV2	TRBJ1-3	-	CASSVGVSGNTIYF	TGTGCCAGCAGTGTAGGGGTGTCTGGAAACACCATATATTTT
TRBD1	TRBV2	TRBJ2-2	few	CASFDLPGQPNTGELFF	TGTGCCAGCTTCGACCTCCCGGGACAGCCAAACACCGGGGAGCTGTTTTTT
TRBD2	TRBV10-3	TRBJ2-2	-	CAILSTSGNTGELFF	TGTGCCATCCTATCTACTAGCGGGAATACCGGGGAGCTGTTTTTT
TRBD1	TRBV12-5	TRBJ1-1	-	CASGLVLGRGPSEAFF	TGTGCTAGTGGTTTGGTACTAGGAAGGGGGCCCAGTGAAGCTTTCTTT
-	TRBV11-2	TRBJ1-2	once	CASSLVSPAYGYTF	TGTGCCAGCAGCTTAGTTTCACCGGCCTATGGCTACACCTTC
-	TRBV7-2	TRBJ2-7	few	CASSFRGPYEQYF	TGTGCCAGCAGCTTTAGGGGCCCCTACGAGCAGTACTTC
-	TRBV27	TRBJ2-1	-	CASSPTGDSYNEQFF	TGTGCCAGCAGTCCCACGGGGGACTCCTACAATGAGCAGTTCTTC
-	TRBV12-5	TRBJ1-3	-	CASGLERTDSGNTIYF	TGTGCTAGTGGTTTGGAAAGGACAGACTCTGGAAACACCATATATTTT
-	TRBV7-9	TRBJ1-4	-	CASSFRRTSTNEKLFF	TGTGCCAGCAGCTTCAGGAGGACGTCAACTAATGAAAAACTGTTTTTT
-	TRBV2	TRBJ1-2	-	CASSTSEVLYGYTF	TGTGCCAGCAGCACTTCGGAAGTTCTCTATGGCTACACCTTC
TRBD2	TRBV11-3	TRBJ2-7	-	CASSKTSGRLRNEQYF	TGTGCCAGCAGCAAGACTAGCGGGAGGCTCCGGAACGAGCAGTACTTC
-	TRBV15	TRBJ1-2	-	CATSRETAEVYGYTF	TGTGCCACCAGCAGAGAGACCGCCGAAGTCTATGGCTACACCTTC
-	TRBV5-1	TRBJ2-7	once	CASSLRETGEQYF	TGCGCCAGCAGCTTGCGGGAGACTGGGGAGCAGTACTTC
-	TRBV5-1	TRBJ1-1	-	CASSPWTLNTEAFF	TGCGCCAGCAGCCCCTGGACTCTGAACACTGAAGCTTTCTTT
-	TRBV6-1	TRBJ1-4	-	CASIGGGATNEKLFF	TGTGCCAGCATTGGGGGTGGGGCAACTAATGAAAAACTGTTTTTT
-	TRBV5-1	TRBJ1-1	few	CASSLDDTEAFF	TGCGCCAGCAGCTTGGACGACACTGAAGCTTTCTTT
TRBD1	TRBV19	TRBJ1-5	-	CASSGTGGNQPQHF	TGTGCCAGTAGTGGAACAGGGGGCAATCAGCCCCAGCATTTT
-	TRBV7-9	TRBJ2-2	-	CATPIRGALISGELFF	TGTGCCACCCCAATCCGGGGGGCCCTTATTTCCGGGGAGCTGTTTTTT
-	TRBV19	TRBJ2-7	-	CASSPGRLGEQYF	TGTGCCAGTAGTCCGGGACGACTCGGCGAGCAGTACTTC
-	TRBV7-2	TRBJ1-6	-	CASGGSFSYNSPLHF	TGTGCCAGCGGAGGGAGTTTCTCCTATAATTCACCCCTCCACTTT
TRBD2	TRBV11-3	TRBJ2-1	-	CASSDIAGGNEQFF	TGTGCCAGCAGCGATATAGCGGGAGGCAATGAGCAGTTCTTC
-	TRBV15	TRBJ1-3	-	CATSRGGQTGNTIYF	TGTGCCACCAGCAGAGGGGGGCAAACTGGAAACACCATATATTTT
-	TRBV11-3	TRBJ1-1	-	CASRYDQLSTEAFF	TGTGCCAGCAGATACGACCAACTCTCCACTGAAGCTTTCTTT
-	TRBV14	TRBJ2-5	-	CASSQHETQYF	TGTGCCAGCAGCCAACATGAGACCCAGTACTTC
-	TRBV2	TRBJ2-5	-	CASHRETQYF	TGTGCCAGCCACCGTGAGACCCAGTACTTC
-	TRBV2	TRBJ1-6	-	CASSGGVVGSPLHF	TGTGCCAGCAGTGGGGGGGTCGTGGGTTCACCCCTCCACTTT
-	TRBV20-1	TRBJ2-7	-	CSAGNLGQYF	TGCAGTGCTGGGAACCTCGGGCAGTACTTC
-	TRBV10-3	TRBJ2-7	-	CAISAPHKQGSYEQYF	TGTGCCATCAGTGCCCCTCACAAACAGGGCTCCTACGAGCAGTACTTC
-	TRBV5-1	TRBJ2-3	once	CASSLDNIEAEITDTQYF	TGCGCCAGCAGCTTGGACAATATAGAGGCAGAAATCACAGATACGCAGTATTTT
-	TRBV5-1	TRBJ1-1	-	CASTPLGWEEAFF	TGCGCCAGCACCCCGTTGGGCTGGGAAGAAGCTTTCTTT
-	TRBV6-5	TRBJ1-6	-	CASADHGNSPLHF	TGTGCCAGTGCTGATCACGGAAATTCACCCCTCCACTTT
-	TRBV6-6	TRBJ1-5	-	CASRETGPATPQHF	TGTGCCAGCAGGGAAACAGGGCCCGCTACGCCCCAGCATTTT
-	TRBV18	TRBJ2-7	-	CASSPRRQGGFDEQYF	TGTGCCAGCTCACCACGTAGACAGGGAGGTTTCGACGAGCAGTACTTC
-	TRBV7-2	TRBJ1-1	-	CASSLVGGSNTEAFF	TGTGCCAGCAGCTTAGTAGGAGGCAGTAACACTGAAGCTTTCTTT
TRBD2	TRBV6-5	TRBJ2-5	-	CASRVTYGTTGTQYF	TGTGCCAGCAGAGTTACCTACGGGACTACCGGGACCCAGTACTTC
-	TRBV6-6	TRBJ2-7	-	CASTSTAIYEQYF	TGTGCCAGCACCTCGACAGCTATCTACGAGCAGTACTTC
-	TRBV18	TRBJ2-2	-	CASSPLKGTGELFF	TGTGCCAGCTCACCCCTGAAAGGCACCGGGGAGCTGTTTTTT
-	TRBV19	TRBJ1-2	-	CASIKGDYGYTF	TGTGCCAGCATCAAGGGGGACTATGGCTACACCTTC
TRBD1	TRBV4-1	TRBJ1-6	few	CASSHTGQGVSRSPLHF	TGCGCCAGCAGCCATACCGGACAGGGGGTTTCGAGATCACCCCTCCACTTT
-	TRBV4-1	TRBJ2-7	-	CASRSRLGSYEQYF	TGCGCCAGCAGATCCCGCTTAGGGTCCTACGAGCAGTACTTC
TRBD1	TRBV5-8	TRBJ1-1	-	CASSLRRTGVPEAFF	TGTGCCAGCAGCTTGAGGCGGACAGGGGTCCCTGAAGCTTTCTTT
TRBD1	TRBV7-2	TRBJ1-4	-	CASSFQGGNEKLFF	TGTGCCAGCAGCTTCCAGGGGGGAAACGAAAAACTGTTTTTT
-	TRBV4-2	TRBJ1-2	-	CASSQGGSYGYTF	TGTGCCAGCAGCCAAGGAGGGAGCTATGGCTACACCTTC